This is a list of T cell receptor beta chains from one sample in a study of control samples from healthy donors and cancer patients. Clones were read by immunoSEQ multiplex PCR, and TCRdb kept only the in-frame ones, dropping some. The table records fewer than 60,000 clones, roughly 85% of them present only once. The specimen was PBMCs. Every receptor here comes from a woman aged 45 to 65 with lung cancer. Each CDR3 is given with its conserved first and last residue. A D gene is named only where the DNA matches it firmly. Size is omitted from some rows. Given values are once, few, many or a class for expanded clones.

d_call j_call clone_size v_call cdr3_nt cdr3_aa
NA TRBJ1-1 NA TRBV12-3/TRBV12-4 TGTGCCAGCAGTTCCCCGCCCACTGAAGCTTTCTTT CASSSPPTEAFF
NA TRBJ1-2 NA TRBV11-3 TGTGCCAGCAGCTTAGCCCCTGCTGTTCCCACGGCGGGATTTAACTATGGCTACACCTTC CASSLAPAVPTAGFNYGYTF
NA TRBJ2-5 NA TRBV7-2 TGTGCCAGCAGCTTCTCTGGCCAAGAGACCCAGTACTTC CASSFSGQETQYF
NA TRBJ2-3 NA TRBV19 TGTGCCAGTAGTCCGTCAGATACGCAGTATTTT CASSPSDTQYF
NA TRBJ2-3 NA TRBV7-2 TGTGCCAGCAGCTTAGAACTAGCTTCTACGCAGTATTTT CASSLELASTQYF
NA TRBJ2-2 NA TRBV19 TGTGCCAGTAGTGGGGGACCCACCGGGGAGCTGTTTTTT CASSGGPTGELFF
TRBD1 TRBJ1-1 NA TRBV5-4 TGTGCCAGCAGCACCTCTCGACAGGGCAGAACTGAAGCTTTCTTT CASSTSRQGRTEAFF
TRBD1 TRBJ1-1 NA TRBV15 TGTGCCACCAGCAGAGATGGAAGGGGGCCGAACACTGAAGCTTTCTTT CATSRDGRGPNTEAFF
NA TRBJ1-5 NA TRBV7-2 TGTGCCAGCAGCCTCAACCCGGCCAACGGAGGGCCCCAGCATTTT CASSLNPANGGPQHF
NA TRBJ1-6 few TRBV29-1 TGCAGCGTCGAACTGCCAGGGCTAAGAACCCTCCACTTT CSVELPGLRTLHF
NA TRBJ1-2 NA TRBV19 TGTGCCAGTAGTCGCTCGGACGCGAACTATGGCTACACCTTC CASSRSDANYGYTF
NA TRBJ1-2 NA TRBV6-2/TRBV6-3 TGTGCCAGCAGTTACGCAGGGGACTATGGCTACACCTTC CASSYAGDYGYTF
NA TRBJ1-5 NA TRBV2 TGTGCCAGCACTATTGCCCCGGATCAGCCCCAGCATTTT CASTIAPDQPQHF
NA TRBJ1-1 NA TRBV14 TGTGCCAGCAGCCAAGGTCGGGCTGAAGCTTTCTTT CASSQGRAEAFF
NA TRBJ2-5 NA TRBV19 TGTGCCAGTAGTCCTCGAGAGGGGGAAGAGACCCAGTACTTC CASSPREGEETQYF
NA TRBJ2-5 NA TRBV11-3 TGTGCCAGCAGCTTCGACGGGGGATTTGGAAACCAAGAGACCCAGTACTTC CASSFDGGFGNQETQYF
NA TRBJ1-2 few TRBV27 TGTGCCAGCAGGCAGTTAGGGACCCTGGGTGGCTACACCTTC CASRQLGTLGGYTF
NA TRBJ1-4 NA TRBV30 TGTGCCTGGAGTGTTCGGAATACTAATGAAAAACTGTTTTTT CAWSVRNTNEKLFF
NA TRBJ2-5 large TRBV4-2 TGTGCCAGCAGCCAAGACATAGGGGGGGCAGAGACCCAGTACTTC CASSQDIGGAETQYF
NA TRBJ1-3 NA TRBV19 TGTGCCAGTAGTATCGGGGGCTCTCGGTCTGGAAACACCATATATTTT CASSIGGSRSGNTIYF
TRBD1 TRBJ2-2 NA TRBV7-9 TGTGCCAGCCAAAAACAGGGGGCGAACACCGGGGAGCTGTTTTTT CASQKQGANTGELFF
NA TRBJ1-2 NA TRBV25-1 TGTGCCAGCAGTGAATATACTGGCTATGGCTACACCTTC CASSEYTGYGYTF
NA TRBJ1-1 NA TRBV5-1 TGCGCCAGCAGCTTGGGGGCCACTGAAGCTTTCTTT CASSLGATEAFF
TRBD1 TRBJ1-2 NA TRBV9 TGTGCCAGCAGCGTAGAGGGGGCGCAAAGCTACACCTTC CASSVEGAQSYTF
TRBD1 TRBJ1-2 NA TRBV20-1 TGCAGTGCTAGTATCGGGACAGGACCGCTCTATGGCTACACCTTC CSASIGTGPLYGYTF
NA TRBJ2-5 NA TRBV24-1 TGTGCCACCAGTGCCCCCGGACTGAGGGGAGAGACCCAGTACTTC CATSAPGLRGETQYF